Below, 2 T cell receptor beta chains from the same sample are listed, as sequenced in a study of monozygotic twins with inflammatory bowel disease. TCRdb reworked the 5' RACE reads into one entry per CDR3 protein, no DNA. This sample's table reports 330,000 or so distinct CDR3 sequences. The sample consisted of blood. These receptors originate from a human donor with ulcerative colitis or Crohn's disease, or a healthy co-twin of an affected twin (not recorded which).

This sequence joins TRBV18 and TRBJ2-5. The germline V gene has CDR1 KGHSH and CDR2 LQKENI. This CDR3 region has 14 residues. CDR3 in amino acids: CASSPPFGIGTQYF.

The rearrangement joins TRBV7-2 to TRBJ2-7; absent DNA, TCRdb's TRBD2 call cannot be checked. The CDR3 extends over 16 amino acids. Per germline, CDR1 SGHTA and CDR2 FQGNSA. The CDR3 is CASSSAPVYYTYEQYF.